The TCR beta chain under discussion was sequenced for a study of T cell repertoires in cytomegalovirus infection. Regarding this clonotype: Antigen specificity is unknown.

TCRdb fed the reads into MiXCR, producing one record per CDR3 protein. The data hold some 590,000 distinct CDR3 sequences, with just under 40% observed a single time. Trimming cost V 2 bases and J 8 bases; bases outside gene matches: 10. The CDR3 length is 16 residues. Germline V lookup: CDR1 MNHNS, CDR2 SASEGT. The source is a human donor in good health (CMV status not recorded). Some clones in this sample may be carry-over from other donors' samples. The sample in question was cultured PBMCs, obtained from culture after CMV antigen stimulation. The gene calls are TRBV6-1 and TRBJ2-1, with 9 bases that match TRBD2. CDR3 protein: CASSETGRGGADEQFF. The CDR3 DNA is TGTGCCAGCAGTGAAACAGGGCGGGGGGGCGCGGATGAGCAGTTCTTC.